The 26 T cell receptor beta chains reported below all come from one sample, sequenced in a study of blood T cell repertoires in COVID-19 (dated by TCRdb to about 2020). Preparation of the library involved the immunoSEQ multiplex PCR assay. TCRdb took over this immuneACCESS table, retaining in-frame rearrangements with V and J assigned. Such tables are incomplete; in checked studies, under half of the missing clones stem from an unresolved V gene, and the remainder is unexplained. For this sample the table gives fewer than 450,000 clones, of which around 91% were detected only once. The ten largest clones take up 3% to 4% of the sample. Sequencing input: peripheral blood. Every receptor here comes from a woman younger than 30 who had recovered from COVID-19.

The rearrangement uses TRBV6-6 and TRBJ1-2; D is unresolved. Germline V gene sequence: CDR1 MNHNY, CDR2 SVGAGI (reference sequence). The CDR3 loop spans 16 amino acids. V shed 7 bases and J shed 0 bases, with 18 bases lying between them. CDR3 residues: CASNVEGRPANYGYTF. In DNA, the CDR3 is TGTGCCAGCAACGTCGAGGGAAGGCCGGCTAACTATGGCTACACCTTC.

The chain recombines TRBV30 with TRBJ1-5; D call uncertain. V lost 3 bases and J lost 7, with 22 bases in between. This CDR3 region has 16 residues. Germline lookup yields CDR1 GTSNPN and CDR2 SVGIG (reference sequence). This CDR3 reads CAWRAVGTDPRQPQHF. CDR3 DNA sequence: TGTGCCTGGAGAGCGGTTGGAACGGACCCCAGGCAGCCCCAGCATTTT.

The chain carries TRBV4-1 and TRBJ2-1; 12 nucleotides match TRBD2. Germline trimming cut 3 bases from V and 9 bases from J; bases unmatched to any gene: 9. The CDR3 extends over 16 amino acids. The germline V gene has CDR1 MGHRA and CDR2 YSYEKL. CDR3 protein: CASSHASGRARGEQFF. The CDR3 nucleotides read TGCGCCAGCAGCCACGCTAGCGGGAGGGCCAGGGGTGAGCAGTTCTTC.

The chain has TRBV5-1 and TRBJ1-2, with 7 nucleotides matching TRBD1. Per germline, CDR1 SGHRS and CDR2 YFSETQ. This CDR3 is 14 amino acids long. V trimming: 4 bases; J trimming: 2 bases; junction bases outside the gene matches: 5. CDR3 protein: CASSPRQGNYGYTF. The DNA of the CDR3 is TGCGCCAGCAGCCCCCGACAGGGAAACTATGGCTACACCTTC.

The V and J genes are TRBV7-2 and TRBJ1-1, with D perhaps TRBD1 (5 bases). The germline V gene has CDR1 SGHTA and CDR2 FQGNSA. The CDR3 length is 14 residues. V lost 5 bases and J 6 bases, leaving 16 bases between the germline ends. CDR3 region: CASSPGRGGPEAFF. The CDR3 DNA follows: TGTGCCAGCAGCCCGGGACGGGGGGGACCTGAAGCTTTCTTT.

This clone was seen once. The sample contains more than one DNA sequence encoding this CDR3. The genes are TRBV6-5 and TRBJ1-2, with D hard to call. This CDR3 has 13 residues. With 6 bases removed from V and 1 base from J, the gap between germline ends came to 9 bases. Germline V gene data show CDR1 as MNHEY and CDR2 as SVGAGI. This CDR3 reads CASSRQDNYGYTF. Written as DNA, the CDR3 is TGTGCCAGCAGCCGGCAGGATAACTATGGCTACACCTTC.

Here the CDR3 DNA reads TGTGCCAGCAGCGTAAGTAGCGGGCAAGAGACCCAGTACTTC. Translating it yields CASSVSSGQETQYF. V gene TRBV9 combines with J gene TRBJ2-5, with 7 bases fitting TRBD2. The CDR3 is 14 amino acids. CDR1 is SGDLS, CDR2 YYNGEE, per germline. With 1 base clipped from V and 2 bases from J, the junction kept 2 bases outside the gene matches. The variable domain in full, completed from reference TRBV9 and TRBJ2-5, reads DSGVTQTPKHLITATGQRVTLRCSPRSGDLSVYWYQQSLDQGLQFLIQYYNGEERAKGNILERFSAQQFPDLHSELNLSSLELGDSALYFCASSVSSGQETQYFGPGTRLLVL.

CDR3 in amino acids: CASSPPGQGSGELFF. The CDR3 DNA sequence: TGTGCCAGCTCACCACCGGGCCAGGGGTCAGGGGAGCTGTTTTTT. This chain links TRBV18 with TRBJ2-2; possibly TRBD1 for D (6 bases). This CDR3 has 15 residues. Trimming removed 0 bases from V and 8 bases from J, with 13 bases in between. Per germline, CDR1 KGHSH and CDR2 LQKENI.

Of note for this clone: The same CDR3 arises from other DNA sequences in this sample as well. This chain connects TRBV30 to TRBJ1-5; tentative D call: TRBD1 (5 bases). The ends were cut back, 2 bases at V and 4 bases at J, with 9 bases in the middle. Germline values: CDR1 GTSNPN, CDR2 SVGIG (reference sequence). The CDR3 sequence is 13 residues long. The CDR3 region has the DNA TGTGCCTGGAGTCGGCAGGGTAATCAGCCCCAGCATTTT. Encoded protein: CAWSRQGNQPQHF.

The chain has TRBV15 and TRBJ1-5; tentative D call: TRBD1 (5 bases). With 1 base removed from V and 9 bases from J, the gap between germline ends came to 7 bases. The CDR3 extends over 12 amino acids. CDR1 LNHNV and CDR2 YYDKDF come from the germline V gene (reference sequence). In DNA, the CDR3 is TGTGCCACCAGCAGAGCGGGGGGGCCCCAGCATTTT. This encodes CATSRAGGPQHF.

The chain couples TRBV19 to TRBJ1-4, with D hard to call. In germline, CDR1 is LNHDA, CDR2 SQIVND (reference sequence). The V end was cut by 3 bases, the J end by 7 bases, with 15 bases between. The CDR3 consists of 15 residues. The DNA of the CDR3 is TGTGCCAGTAGTATGTGGGGTGGGAGAAGTGAAAAACTGTTTTTT. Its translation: CASSMWGGRSEKLFF.

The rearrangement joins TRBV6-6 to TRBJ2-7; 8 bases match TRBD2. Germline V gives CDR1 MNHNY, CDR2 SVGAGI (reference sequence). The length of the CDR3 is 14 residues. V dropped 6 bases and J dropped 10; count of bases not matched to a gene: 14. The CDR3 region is CASRDTSGPTIQYV. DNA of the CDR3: TGTGCCAGCAGGGATACTAGCGGTCCTACGATCCAGTACGTC.

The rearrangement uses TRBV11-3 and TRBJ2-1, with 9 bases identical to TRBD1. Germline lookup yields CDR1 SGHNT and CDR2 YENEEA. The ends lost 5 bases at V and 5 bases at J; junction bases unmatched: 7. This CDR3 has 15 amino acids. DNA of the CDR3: TGTGCCAGCAGCCGGGACAGGGTAGCCAACAATGAGCAGTTCTTC. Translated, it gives CASSRDRVANNEQFF.

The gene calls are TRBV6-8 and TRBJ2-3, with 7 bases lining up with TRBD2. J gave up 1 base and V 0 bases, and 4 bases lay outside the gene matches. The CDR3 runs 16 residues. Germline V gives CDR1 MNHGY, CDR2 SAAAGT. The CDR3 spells CASSYSSGGGTDTQYF. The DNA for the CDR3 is TGTGCCAGCAGTTACTCCTCGGGGGGTGGCACAGATACGCAGTATTTT.

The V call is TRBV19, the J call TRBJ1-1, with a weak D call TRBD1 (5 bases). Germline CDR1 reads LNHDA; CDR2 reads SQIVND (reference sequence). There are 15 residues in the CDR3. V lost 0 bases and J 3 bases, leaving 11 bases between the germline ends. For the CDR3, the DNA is TGTGCCAGTAGTATAGAGCAGGGCGTGGACACTGAAGCTTTCTTT. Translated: CASSIEQGVDTEAFF.

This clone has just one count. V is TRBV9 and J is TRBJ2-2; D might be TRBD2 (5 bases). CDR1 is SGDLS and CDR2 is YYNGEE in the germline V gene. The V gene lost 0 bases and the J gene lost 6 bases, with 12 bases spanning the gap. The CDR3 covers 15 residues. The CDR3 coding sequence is TGTGCCAGCAGCGTAGTCGCTAGCCGACCCGGGGAGCTGTTTTTT. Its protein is CASSVVASRPGELFF.

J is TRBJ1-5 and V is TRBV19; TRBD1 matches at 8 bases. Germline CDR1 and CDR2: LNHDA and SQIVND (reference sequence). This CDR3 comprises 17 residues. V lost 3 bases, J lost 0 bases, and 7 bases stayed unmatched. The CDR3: CASSIRTGGYSNQPQHF. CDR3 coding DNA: TGTGCCAGTAGTATCAGAACAGGGGGATATAGCAATCAGCCCCAGCATTTT.

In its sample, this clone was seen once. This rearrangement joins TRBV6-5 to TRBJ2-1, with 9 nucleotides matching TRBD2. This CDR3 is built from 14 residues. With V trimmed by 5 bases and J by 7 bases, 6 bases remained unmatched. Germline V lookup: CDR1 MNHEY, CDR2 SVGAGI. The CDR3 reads CASSLAGSENEQFF. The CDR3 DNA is TGTGCCAGCAGTCTAGCGGGGTCAGAAAATGAGCAGTTCTTC.

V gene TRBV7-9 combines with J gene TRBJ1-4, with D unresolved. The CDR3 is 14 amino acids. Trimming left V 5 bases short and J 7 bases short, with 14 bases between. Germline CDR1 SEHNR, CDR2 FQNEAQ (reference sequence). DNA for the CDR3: TGTGCCAGCAGCCCGCCCGGGATGGGTGAAAAACTGTTTTTT. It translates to CASSPPGMGEKLFF.

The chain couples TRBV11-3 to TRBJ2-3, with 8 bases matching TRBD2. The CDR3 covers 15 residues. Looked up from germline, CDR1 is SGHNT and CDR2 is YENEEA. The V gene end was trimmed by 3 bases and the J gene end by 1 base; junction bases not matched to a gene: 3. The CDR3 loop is CASSFSGARTDTQYF. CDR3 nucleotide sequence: TGTGCCAGCAGCTTTAGCGGGGCCCGCACAGATACGCAGTATTTT.

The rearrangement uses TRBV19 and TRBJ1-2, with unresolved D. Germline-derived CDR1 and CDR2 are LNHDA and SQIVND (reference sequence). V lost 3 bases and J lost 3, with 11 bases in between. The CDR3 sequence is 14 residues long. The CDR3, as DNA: TGTGCCAGTAGTATCGGGGTTCGAGACTATGGCTACACCTTC. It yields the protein CASSIGVRDYGYTF.

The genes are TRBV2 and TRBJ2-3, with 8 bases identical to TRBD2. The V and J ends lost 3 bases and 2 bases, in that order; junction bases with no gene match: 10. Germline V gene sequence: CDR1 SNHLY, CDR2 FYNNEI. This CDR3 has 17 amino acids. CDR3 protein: CASSDSRRAGVTDTQYF. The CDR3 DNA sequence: TGTGCCAGCAGTGACTCGCGTCGAGCGGGAGTCACAGATACGCAGTATTTT.

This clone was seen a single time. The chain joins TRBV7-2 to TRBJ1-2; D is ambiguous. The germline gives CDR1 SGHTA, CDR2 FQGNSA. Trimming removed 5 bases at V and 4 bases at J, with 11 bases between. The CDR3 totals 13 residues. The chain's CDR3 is CASSPGFGYGYTF. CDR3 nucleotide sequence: TGTGCCAGCAGCCCCGGTTTTGGCTATGGCTACACCTTC. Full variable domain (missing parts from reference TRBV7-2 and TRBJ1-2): GAGVSQSPSNKVTEKGKDVELRCDPISGHTALYWYRQSLGQGLEFLIYFQGNSAPDKSGLPSDRFSAERTGGSVSTLTIQRTQQEDSAVYLCASSPGFGYGYTFGSGTRLTVV.

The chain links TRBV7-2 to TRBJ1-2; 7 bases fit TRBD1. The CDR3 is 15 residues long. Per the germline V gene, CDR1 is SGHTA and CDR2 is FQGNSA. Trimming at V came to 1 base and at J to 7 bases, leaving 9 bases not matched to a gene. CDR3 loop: CASSLGDRSLGGYTF. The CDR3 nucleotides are TGTGCCAGCAGCTTAGGGGACAGAAGCTTGGGTGGCTACACCTTC.

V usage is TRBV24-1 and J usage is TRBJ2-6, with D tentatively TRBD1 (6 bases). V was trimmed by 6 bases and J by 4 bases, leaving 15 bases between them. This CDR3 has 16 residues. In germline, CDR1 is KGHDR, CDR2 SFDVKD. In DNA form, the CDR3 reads TGTGCCACCAGTCCTAATCCAGGGGCAGGGGCCAACGTCCTGACTTTC. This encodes CATSPNPGAGANVLTF.

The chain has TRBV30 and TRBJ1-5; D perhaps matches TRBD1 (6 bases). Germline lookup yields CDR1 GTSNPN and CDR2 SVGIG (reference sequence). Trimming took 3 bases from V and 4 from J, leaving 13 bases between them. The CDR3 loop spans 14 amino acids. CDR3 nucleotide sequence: TGTGCCTGGAGCCTAGGACAGTTTAATCAGCCCCAGCATTTT. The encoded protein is CAWSLGQFNQPQHF.